This TCR beta chain was found in a study of cytomegalovirus exposure and HLA in healthy donors (dated by TCRdb to 2016 to 2017). Regarding the study in general: A later analysis indicated that the 120 validation repertoires were generated on the platform also employed for the 670 or so repertoires of the first cohort. In addition to the first cohort of around 670 subjects, a separate validation cohort of 130 or so different subjects was used. The study was designed to test whether signatures of past pathogen exposure could be identified by cataloging public T cell receptors. The study combined high-throughput TCR immunosequencing, statistical association of individual TCRs with disease status, and machine learning to predict cytomegalovirus infection status.

The investigation overall reported the following: Of the cluster scores, around 95% were above 0 in a later analysis, which found that TCRs clustered in the first cohort also tended to co-occur in the 95 to 150 validation repertoires. A later analysis had no HLA typing for the validation cohort, so co-occurrence there was scored across all 130 or so repertoires. Most TCR sequences were seen in very few donors, while some public TCRs were found in many individuals. It was suggested by the authors that the approach could potentially be generalized to other disease states and immunological phenotypes. A few of the identified cytomegalovirus-associated TCR beta chains were confirmed in vitro to be specific for cytomegalovirus antigens. The classifier was reported to diagnose cytomegalovirus status with high specificity and sensitivity in both the original and validation cohorts. The study listed approximately 150 TCR beta chains as associated with cytomegalovirus.

Including the terminal cysteine and phenylalanine, the CDR3 comprises 16 residues. This entry keeps only the CDR3 DNA: 48 bases, framed from base 1. Trimming removed 2 bases from V and 9 bases from J; the gene matches leave 9 bases unexplained. From the germline V gene, CDR1 is MNHEY and CDR2 is SVGAGI. To prepare the library, the immunoSEQ multiplex PCR assay was applied. The authors' pipeline ran thus. A statistical classification framework was developed to diagnose cytomegalovirus status using the catalog of TCR beta chain sequences. This immuneACCESS table, as held by TCRdb, lists in-frame sequences with V and J called but not all clones. Of the missing ones, under half trace to an unresolved V gene in checked studies; the others have no known cause. V and J calls and clone size are copied from that table; D and trimming were computed from the DNA. The sample table shows roughly 56,000 clones, and roughly 92% are seen once. In total, the top ten clones hold 0.9% to 1.4% of the sample.

The donors were included in the validation cohort of 120 subjects, a group kept apart from the roughly 670-subject first cohort. Remarks on this clone: Its recognized antigen is unknown. Base qualities were left out, and no much larger clone turns up one base away.

The receptor's source is a man aged 18 to 35 in good health and CMV-seronegative. Source material: PBMCs. Here the chain combines TRBV6-5 and TRBJ2-2, and TRBD1 aligns with 10 junction nucleotides. The nucleotide sequence is given as TGTGCCAGCAGTTACGTCGGGACAGGGGTTAACCGGGAGCTGTTTTTT. This translates into CASSYVGTGVNRELFF.